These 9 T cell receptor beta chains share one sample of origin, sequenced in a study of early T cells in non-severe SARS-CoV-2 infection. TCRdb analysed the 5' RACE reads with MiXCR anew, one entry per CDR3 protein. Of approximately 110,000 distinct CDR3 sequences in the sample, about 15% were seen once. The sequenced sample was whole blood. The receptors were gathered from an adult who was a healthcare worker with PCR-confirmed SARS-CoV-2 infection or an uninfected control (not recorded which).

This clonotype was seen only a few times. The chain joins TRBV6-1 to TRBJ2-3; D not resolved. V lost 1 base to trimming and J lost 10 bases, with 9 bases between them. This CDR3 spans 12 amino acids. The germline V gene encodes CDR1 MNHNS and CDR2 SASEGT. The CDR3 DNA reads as TGTGCCAGCAGTGAAGTTGGTGACGCGCAGTATTTT. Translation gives CASSEVGDAQYF.

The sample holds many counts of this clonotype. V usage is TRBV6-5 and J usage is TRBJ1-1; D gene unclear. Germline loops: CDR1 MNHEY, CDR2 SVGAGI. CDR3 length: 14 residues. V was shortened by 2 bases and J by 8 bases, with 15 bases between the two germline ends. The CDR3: CASSYTMPGAEAFF. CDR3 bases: TGTGCCAGCAGTTACACTATGCCGGGAGCCGAAGCTTTCTTT.

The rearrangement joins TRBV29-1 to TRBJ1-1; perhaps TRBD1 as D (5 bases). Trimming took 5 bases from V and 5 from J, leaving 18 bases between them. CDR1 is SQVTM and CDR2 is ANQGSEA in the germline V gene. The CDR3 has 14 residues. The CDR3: CSVRGIQGVTEAFF. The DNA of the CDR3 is TGCAGCGTTCGGGGAATTCAGGGTGTAACTGAAGCTTTCTTT.

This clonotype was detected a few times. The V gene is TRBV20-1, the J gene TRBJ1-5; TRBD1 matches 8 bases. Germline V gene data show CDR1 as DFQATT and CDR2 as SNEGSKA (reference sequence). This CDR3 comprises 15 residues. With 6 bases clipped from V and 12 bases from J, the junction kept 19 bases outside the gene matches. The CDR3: CSASNPGQAAISQHF. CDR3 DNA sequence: TGCAGTGCGAGCAACCCGGGACAGGCGGCGATCAGCCAGCATTTT.

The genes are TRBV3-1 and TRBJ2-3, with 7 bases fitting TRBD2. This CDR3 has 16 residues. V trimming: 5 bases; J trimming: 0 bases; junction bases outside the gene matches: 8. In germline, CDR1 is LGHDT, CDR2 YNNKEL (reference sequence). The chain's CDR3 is CASSFSSGSSTDTQYF. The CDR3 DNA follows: TGTGCCAGCAGCTTTTCTAGCGGATCGAGCACAGATACGCAGTATTTT.

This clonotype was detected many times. The CDR3 DNA reads as TGTGCCAGCAGCTGGGGCGGGGGCAACGGGCCGAATACGCAGTATTTT. This encodes CASSWGGGNGPNTQYF. The J gene is TRBJ2-3, the V gene TRBV5-4; tentative D call: TRBD2 (7 bases). Germline V gene sequence: CDR1 SGHNT, CDR2 YYREEE (reference sequence). The CDR3 runs to 16 residues. With 3 bases removed from V and 7 bases from J, the gap between germline ends came to 21 bases. The whole variable domain, filled in from reference TRBV5-4 and TRBJ2-3, reads ETGVTQSPTHLIKTRGQQVTLRCSSQSGHNTVSWYQQALGQGPQFIFQYYREEENGRGNFPPRFSGLQFPNYSSELNVNALELDDSALYLCASSWGGGNGPNTQYFGPGTRLTVL.

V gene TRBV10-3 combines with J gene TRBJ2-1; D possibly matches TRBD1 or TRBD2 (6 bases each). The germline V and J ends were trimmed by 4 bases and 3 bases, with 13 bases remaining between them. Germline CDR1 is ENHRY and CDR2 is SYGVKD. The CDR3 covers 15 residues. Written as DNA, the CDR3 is TGTGCCATCAGTGTGAGGGGGGCGAACTACAATGAGCAGTTCTTC. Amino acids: CAISVRGANYNEQFF.

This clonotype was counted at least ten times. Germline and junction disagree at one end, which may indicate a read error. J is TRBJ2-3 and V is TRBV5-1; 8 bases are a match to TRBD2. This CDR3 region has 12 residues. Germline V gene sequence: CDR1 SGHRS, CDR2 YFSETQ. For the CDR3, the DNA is TGTGCCAGCAGCTTAGCGGGGGATACGCAGTATTTT. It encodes CASSLAGDTQYF.

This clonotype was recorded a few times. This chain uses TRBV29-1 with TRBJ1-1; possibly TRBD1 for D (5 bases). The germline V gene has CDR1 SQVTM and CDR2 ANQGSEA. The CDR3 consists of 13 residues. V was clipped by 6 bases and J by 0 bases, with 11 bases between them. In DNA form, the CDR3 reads TGCAGCGTAGGACAACTTCTGAACACTGAAGCTTTCTTT. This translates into CSVGQLLNTEAFF. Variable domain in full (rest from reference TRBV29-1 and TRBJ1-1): SAVISQKPSRDICQRGTSLTIQCQVDSQVTMMFWYRQQPGQSLTLIATANQGSEATYESGFVIDKFPISRPNLTFSTLTVSNMSPEDSSIYLCSVGQLLNTEAFFGQGTRLTVV.